This T cell receptor (beta chain) was recovered during a study of cytomegalovirus exposure and HLA in healthy donors. General study findings and limits: About 87% or about 30% of the time was how often most TCR beta V segments were productive, according to an earlier analysis. CMV serostatus was the sole immune exposure data available. Listed as cytomegalovirus-associated were roughly 180 TCR beta chains.

Comments on this clone: Antigen specificity is unknown.

The study ran its PCR with 60 Vbeta and 13 Jbeta primers. Sequenced by immunoSEQ multiplex PCR; TCRdb stores in-frame clones only, minus some. The data contain about 150,000 clones, roughly 80% of them singletons. The CDR3 length is 13 residues. Germline V gene data show CDR1 as LNHNV and CDR2 as YYDKDF (reference sequence). V lost 0 bases and J 9 bases, leaving 9 bases between the germline ends. Sample: PBMCs. This TCR was sampled from a man aged 30-40 years in good health and CMV-seropositive. This chain uses TRBV15 with TRBJ2-1, with D hard to call. CDR3 DNA sequence: TGTGCCACCAGCAGAGATACGGAGCGTGAGCAGTTCTTC. This translates into CATSRDTEREQFF.